Listed below are T cell receptor beta chains from one sample, sequenced in a study of blood T cell repertoires in COVID-19. The method was immunoSEQ multiplex PCR; TCRdb's version includes in-frame clones alone and lacks a portion of them. The sample lists 55,000 to 90,000 clones, 86% occurring once. The sample consisted of peripheral blood. All receptors derive from a woman in her fifties or sixties with acute or convalescent COVID-19. The CDR3 runs from the conserved cysteine through the conserved F or W. A D gene is named only where the DNA matches it firmly. Size is stated for part of the rows, as once, few or many counts, or as a class when the clone is expanded.

clone_size	v_call	d_call	j_call	cdr3_aa	cdr3_nt
NA	TRBV6-6	TRBD2	TRBJ2-5	CASSYGSSGEETQYF	TGTGCCAGCAGTTATGGCTCTAGCGGGGAAGAGACCCAGTACTTC
NA	TRBV2	NA	TRBJ2-7	CASMYGGLDEQYF	TGTGCCAGCATGTACGGGGGGCTGGACGAGCAGTACTTC
NA	TRBV7-3	NA	TRBJ2-5	CASSLSSSGGASQTQYF	TGTGCCAGCAGCTTATCATCGTCGGGGGGCGCATCCCAGACCCAGTACTTC
NA	TRBV19	NA	TRBJ1-6	CASGEKSSYNSPLHF	TGTGCCAGTGGGGAGAAGAGCTCCTATAATTCACCCCTCCACTTT
NA	TRBV6-6	TRBD2	TRBJ2-5	CASSPRAGLANQETQYF	TGTGCCAGCAGTCCCCGGGCAGGACTAGCGAACCAAGAGACCCAGTACTTC
NA	TRBV18	TRBD1	TRBJ2-7	CASSQGTASYEQYF	TGTGCCAGCTCACAGGGGACAGCCTCCTACGAGCAGTACTTC
NA	TRBV2	NA	TRBJ1-5	CASSDRGYNQPQHF	TGTGCCAGCAGTGACAGGGGATACAATCAGCCCCAGCATTTT
few	TRBV5-1	TRBD1	TRBJ1-3	CASSTGQGADTIYF	TGCGCCAGCAGCACAGGACAGGGCGCGGACACCATATATTTT
NA	TRBV28	TRBD2	TRBJ2-1	CASSLRTSGANEQFF	TGTGCCAGCAGTTTACGGACTAGCGGGGCGAATGAGCAGTTCTTC
NA	TRBV7-6	TRBD1	TRBJ2-2	CASSFLGQGTGELFF	TGTGCCAGCAGCTTTTTGGGACAGGGCACCGGGGAGCTGTTTTTT
NA	TRBV6-5	NA	TRBJ1-1	CASSRRVLAEAFF	TGTGCCAGCAGTCGGAGGGTGTTGGCTGAAGCTTTCTTT
NA	TRBV6-6	TRBD1	TRBJ2-7	CASSYDDRGSYEQYF	TGTGCCAGCAGTTACGACGACAGGGGCTCCTACGAGCAGTACTTC
NA	TRBV10-3	TRBD1	TRBJ2-7	CAIRGDSPYEQYF	TGTGCCATCAGGGGGGACAGCCCCTACGAGCAGTACTTC
NA	TRBV10-1	TRBD1	TRBJ2-3	CASSETDRARDTQYF	TGCGCCAGCAGTGAGACCGACAGGGCGAGAGATACGCAGTATTTT
NA	TRBV19	TRBD2	TRBJ2-5	CASSARTSGGHVYF	TGTGCCAGTAGTGCGCGGACTAGCGGGGGACACGTGTACTTC
NA	TRBV7-9	TRBD2	TRBJ2-1	CASSLVRTRLYNEQFF	TGTGCCAGCAGCTTAGTACGGACTAGGCTTTACAATGAGCAGTTCTTC
NA	TRBV27	TRBD1	TRBJ1-1	CASRPQGAMHTEAFF	TGTGCCAGCAGGCCACAGGGGGCAATGCACACTGAAGCTTTCTTT
NA	TRBV5-1	NA	TRBJ2-5	CASSSDSVGPQETQYF	TGCGCCAGCAGCTCGGACAGTGTGGGCCCCCAAGAGACCCAGTACTTC
NA	TRBV19	TRBD1	TRBJ1-6	CASSTSRQGSRNSPLHF	TGTGCCAGTAGTACCTCCCGACAGGGCTCAAGGAATTCACCCCTCCACTTT
NA	TRBV29-1	NA	TRBJ1-1	CSVEWGGLGEAFF	TGCAGCGTTGAATGGGGGGGACTTGGCGAAGCTTTCTTT
NA	TRBV14	NA	TRBJ1-2	CASFNGYTF	TGTGCCAGCTTCAATGGCTACACCTTC
NA	TRBV19	NA	TRBJ1-3	CASSRMTTVGNTIYF	TGTGCCAGTAGTAGAATGACAACGGTGGGAAACACCATATATTTT
NA	TRBV10-3	NA	TRBJ1-6	CAISGGRTEAPLHF	TGTGCCATCAGTGGGGGTCGGACAGAGGCTCCCCTCCACTTT
NA	TRBV18	TRBD2	TRBJ2-5	CASSPPSGRETQYF	TGTGCCAGCTCACCACCATCCGGGAGGGAGACCCAGTACTTC
NA	TRBV19	TRBD1	TRBJ2-7	CASSPDRDRYEQYF	TGTGCCAGTAGCCCCGACAGGGACCGGTACGAGCAGTACTTC
NA	TRBV6-1	TRBD1	TRBJ1-4	CASSAFNRDRDDEKLFF	TGTGCCAGCAGTGCCTTTAATCGGGACAGGGATGATGAAAAACTGTTTTTT
NA	TRBV7-2	NA	TRBJ1-3	CASSLGGGRLGNTIYF	TGTGCCAGCAGCTTAGGGGGGGGACGACTAGGAAACACCATATATTTT